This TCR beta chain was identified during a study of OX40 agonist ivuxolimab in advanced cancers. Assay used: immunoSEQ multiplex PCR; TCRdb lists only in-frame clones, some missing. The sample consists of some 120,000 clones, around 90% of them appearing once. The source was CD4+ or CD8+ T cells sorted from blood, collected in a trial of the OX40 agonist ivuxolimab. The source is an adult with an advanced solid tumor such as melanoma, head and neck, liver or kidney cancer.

Written as DNA, the CDR3 is TGTGCCAGCAGCGCCAGAGCAGGGTATCAGCCCCAGCATTTT. This sequence encodes CASSARAGYQPQHF. The rearrangement uses TRBV7-2 and TRBJ1-5; TRBD1 might be the D (5 bases). V was shortened by 5 bases and J by 5 bases, with 13 bases between the two germline ends. There are 14 residues in the CDR3. Germline loops: CDR1 SGHTA, CDR2 FQGNSA.